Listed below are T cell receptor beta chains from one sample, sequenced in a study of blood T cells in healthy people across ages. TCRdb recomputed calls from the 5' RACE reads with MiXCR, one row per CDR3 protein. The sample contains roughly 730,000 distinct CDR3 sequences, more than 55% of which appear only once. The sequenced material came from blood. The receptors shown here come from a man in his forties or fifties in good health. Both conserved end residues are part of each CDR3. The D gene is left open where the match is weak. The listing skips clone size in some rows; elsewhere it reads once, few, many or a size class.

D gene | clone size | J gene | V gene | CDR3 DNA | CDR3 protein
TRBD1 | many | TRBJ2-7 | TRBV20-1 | TGCAGTGCTAGAACGACAGGGGGCCCGGGAGAGCAGTACTTC | CSARTTGGPGEQYF
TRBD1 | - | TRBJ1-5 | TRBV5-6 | TGTGCCAGCAGCTTCGGGGGGACAGCTAATCAGCCCCAGCATTTT | CASSFGGTANQPQHF
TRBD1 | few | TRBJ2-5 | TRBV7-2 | TGTGCCAGCAGCCCGAGGGGGGACAGGGTAGGGACCCAGTACTTC | CASSPRGDRVGTQYF
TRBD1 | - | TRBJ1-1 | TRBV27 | TGTGCCAGCAGGACAGGGCACACTGAAGCTTTCTTT | CASRTGHTEAFF
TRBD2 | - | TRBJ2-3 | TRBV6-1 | TGTGCCAGCTCCGAACTGACTAGCTCAGATACGCAGTATTTT | CASSELTSSDTQYF
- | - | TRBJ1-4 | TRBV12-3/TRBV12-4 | TGTGCCAGCAGTTTACAGATTAATGAAAAACTGTTTTTT | CASSLQINEKLFF
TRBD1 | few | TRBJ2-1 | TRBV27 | TGTGCCAGCAGTTTACGGGACAGACCCTACAATGAGCAGTTCTTC | CASSLRDRPYNEQFF
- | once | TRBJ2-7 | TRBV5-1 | TGCGCCAGCAGCTCCGGGACAAACCGAGCTTACGAGCAGTACTTC | CASSSGTNRAYEQYF
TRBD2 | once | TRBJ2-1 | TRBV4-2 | TGTGCCAGCAGCCAAGAAAGCAGACTAGCAGGGCAGTTCTTC | CASSQESRLAGQFF
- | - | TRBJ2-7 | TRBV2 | TGTGCCAGCAGTGAAAGACTAGCCTACGAGCAGTACTTC | CASSERLAYEQYF
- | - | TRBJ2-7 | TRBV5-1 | TGCGCCAGCAGCTTCGAGGATGTCTCCTACGAGCAGTACTTC | CASSFEDVSYEQYF
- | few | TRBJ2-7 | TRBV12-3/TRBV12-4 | TGTGCCAGCAGTTTTCCCGACACTTCCTACGAGCAGTACTTC | CASSFPDTSYEQYF
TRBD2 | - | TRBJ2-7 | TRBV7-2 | TGTGCCAGCAGCCCCCTAGCGGGACCCTACGAGCAGTACTTC | CASSPLAGPYEQYF
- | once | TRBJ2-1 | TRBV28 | TGTGCCAGCAGCCTCCCAGAGGGGGAGAATTTCATGAATGAGCAGTTCTTC | CASSLPEGENFMNEQFF
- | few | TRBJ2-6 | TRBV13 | TGTGCCAGCAGCCTGACGGTTTTCTCTGGGGCCAACGTCCTGACTTTC | CASSLTVFSGANVLTF
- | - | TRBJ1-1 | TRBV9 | TGTGCCAGCAGCGTAGCGCAGGGCGAAGCTTTCTTT | CASSVAQGEAFF
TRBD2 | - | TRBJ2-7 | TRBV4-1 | TGCGCCAGCAGCCAACACTCCGGGACTAGTAACTACGAGCAGTACTTC | CASSQHSGTSNYEQYF
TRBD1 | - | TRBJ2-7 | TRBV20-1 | TGCAGTGCTAGGGGCAGACAGGGGGCCTTTTACGAGCAGTACTTC | CSARGRQGAFYEQYF
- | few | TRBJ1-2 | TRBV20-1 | TGCAGTGTCACCGATGGCTACACCTTC | CSVTDGYTF
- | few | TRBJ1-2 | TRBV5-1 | TGCGCCAGCAGCCGGAAAACAGGAAAAGATGGCTACACCTTC | CASSRKTGKDGYTF
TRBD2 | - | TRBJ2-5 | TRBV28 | TGTGCCAGCAGTCCCCCCCCTAGCGGGTGGACCTTGGAGCAGTACTTC | CASSPPPSGWTLEQYF
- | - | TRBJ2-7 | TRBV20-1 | TGCAGTGCCCGCCGCAGGGGGGCTACCTACGAGCAGTACTTC | CSARRRGATYEQYF
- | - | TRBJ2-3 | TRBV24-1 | TGTGCCACCAGTGAAACAGATACGCAGTATTTT | CATSETDTQYF